This TCR beta chain appears in the sequencing data of a study of blood T cell repertoires in COVID-19. Whole-study context: The United States, Italy and Spain provided the acute and convalescent COVID-19 samples. Nucleic acid was either cDNA or gDNA, and it came from T cells, B-cell-depleted T cells, or PBMCs.

The CDR3 is 13 residues long. Original processing notes: Estimates of nucleated cell counts were drawn from the amplification of reference gene primers. Measured with immunoSEQ multiplex PCR; TCRdb has only the in-frame clones, and not every one. The DNA was the basis for D and trimming; V, J and clone size are from that table. The table has 65,000 to 95,000 clones, 70% to 90% seen once. V gene TRBV12-3 or TRBV12-4 combines with J gene TRBJ1-3; maybe TRBD1 (5 bases). The sample consisted of peripheral blood. The receptor was derived from a man aged 70 or older with active or convalescent COVID-19. CDR3 bases: TGTGCACAGCTTCAGGGCGCTGGAAACACCATATATTTT. It specifies CAQLQGAGNTIYF.